Listed below are T cell receptor beta chains from one sample, sequenced in a study of blood T cell repertoires in COVID-19. Clones were sequenced by immunoSEQ multiplex PCR, and TCRdb holds only the in-frame ones, with some missing. The table has over 120,000 clones, about 80% seen once. Material for sequencing was PBMCs or T cells enriched from blood (not recorded which). Source of these receptors: a man aged 45-65 years who had recovered from COVID-19. CDR3s include the opening cysteine and the closing phenylalanine or tryptophan. D genes are given only for firm matches. Size values are once, few and many counts, or a class for expanded clones, and some rows have none.

size,V,D,J,CDR3,DNA
NA,TRBV29-1,TRBD2,TRBJ2-2,CSVGGLLAGNGELFF,TGCAGCGTTGGCGGGTTGCTAGCGGGAAACGGGGAGCTGTTTTTT
NA,TRBV29-1,NA,TRBJ2-3,CSVDGQDTDTQYF,TGCAGCGTTGACGGACAAGACACAGATACGCAGTATTTT
NA,TRBV4-3,TRBD1,TRBJ1-2,CASSASLDRTNYGYTF,TGCGCCAGCAGCGCAAGTTTGGACAGGACTAACTATGGCTACACCTTC
NA,TRBV19,NA,TRBJ2-5,CASKEGSGQTQYF,TGTGCCAGTAAGGAGGGGTCAGGACAGACCCAGTACTTC
NA,TRBV6-5,NA,TRBJ1-5,CASSYSVQGDPQHF,TGTGCCAGCAGTTACTCCGTACAGGGAGATCCCCAGCATTTT
once,TRBV5-1,TRBD2,TRBJ2-5,CASRGGGATETQYF,TGCGCCAGCAGAGGCGGGGGGGCTACGGAGACCCAGTACTTC
once,TRBV6-1,TRBD2,TRBJ2-3,CASSEIASGVDTQYF,TGTGCCAGCAGTGAAATCGCTAGCGGAGTAGATACGCAGTATTTT
NA,TRBV10-1,TRBD2,TRBJ2-1,CASSVGGGSYNEQFF,TGCGCCAGCAGTGTTGGCGGGGGGTCCTACAATGAGCAGTTCTTC
NA,TRBV5-6,NA,TRBJ1-4,CASSLSGQSNEKLFF,TGTGCCAGCAGCTTGTCTGGGCAGAGTAATGAAAAACTGTTTTTT
few,TRBV4-2,NA,TRBJ2-1,CASSQVSTSSYNEQFF,TGTGCCAGCAGCCAAGTATCGACTAGCTCCTACAATGAGCAGTTCTTC
NA,TRBV12-3/TRBV12-4,NA,TRBJ1-1,CASRIGNTEAFF,TGTGCCAGCAGGATCGGGAACACTGAAGCTTTCTTT
NA,TRBV2,NA,TRBJ1-4,CASRTDTNEKLFF,TGTGCCAGTCGGACAGACACTAATGAAAAACTGTTTTTT
NA,TRBV4-3,NA,TRBJ2-1,CASSQDLYNEQFF,TGCGCCAGCAGCCAAGATCTTTACAATGAGCAGTTCTTC
NA,TRBV5-6,NA,TRBJ2-1,CASSPVAGLYNEQFF,TGTGCCAGCAGCCCTGTTGCGGGGCTCTACAATGAGCAGTTCTTC
NA,TRBV24-1,TRBD1,TRBJ1-2,CATSDATSGTGGRNYGYTF,TGTGCCACCAGTGATGCAACTTCCGGGACAGGGGGAAGGAACTATGGCTACACCTTC
once,TRBV6-2/TRBV6-3,TRBD1,TRBJ2-2,CASSPWGQGANTGELFF,TGTGCCAGCAGCCCATGGGGACAGGGGGCGAACACCGGGGAGCTGTTTTTT
few,TRBV27,NA,TRBJ1-1,CASSFRGGTEAFF,TGTGCCAGCAGTTTTAGGGGAGGCACTGAAGCTTTCTTT
NA,TRBV5-8,TRBD1,TRBJ1-5,CASSPRTGRVQPQHF,TGTGCCAGCAGCCCGAGGACAGGAAGGGTTCAGCCCCAGCATTTT
once,TRBV14,NA,TRBJ2-7,CASSQTLVQGGTYEQYF,TGTGCCAGCAGCCAAACGCTCGTGCAGGGTGGAACCTACGAGCAGTACTTC
NA,TRBV7-2,NA,TRBJ1-2,CASTMRFGYTF,TGTGCCAGCACCATGAGGTTTGGCTACACCTTC
NA,TRBV7-2,NA,TRBJ2-7,CASSTDSGYEQYF,TGTGCCAGCAGCACGGACAGCGGATACGAGCAGTACTTC
NA,TRBV19,TRBD2,TRBJ2-3,CASQTSGEVDTQYF,TGTGCCAGCCAGACTAGCGGGGAGGTAGATACGCAGTATTTT
NA,TRBV7-2,TRBD1,TRBJ2-2,CASSPRDRGSRTTGELFF,TGTGCCAGCAGCCCGCGGGACAGGGGAAGCAGGACCACCGGGGAGCTGTTTTTT
NA,TRBV4-3,NA,TRBJ1-5,CASSQDRGQPQHF,TGCGCCAGCAGCCAAGATCGGGGTCAGCCCCAGCATTTT
NA,TRBV27,TRBD2,TRBJ2-3,CASTPFLSGGATDTQYF,TGTGCCAGCACCCCCTTCCTTAGCGGGGGGGCGACAGATACGCAGTATTTT
NA,TRBV7-3,TRBD2,TRBJ2-2,CASSPLLAGGNTGELFF,TGTGCCAGCAGCCCCCTCCTAGCGGGGGGCAACACCGGGGAGCTGTTTTTT
NA,TRBV2,TRBD2,TRBJ2-5,CASSESGGTFQETQYF,TGTGCCAGCAGTGAAAGCGGGGGGACTTTTCAAGAGACCCAGTACTTC
NA,TRBV5-1,NA,TRBJ2-5,CASSLNRGRERETQYF,TGCGCCAGCAGCTTGAACCGAGGCAGGGAACGAGAGACCCAGTACTTC
NA,TRBV19,TRBD1,TRBJ2-7,CASSLISGTGNHEQYF,TGTGCCAGTAGTTTAATTTCCGGGACAGGGAACCACGAGCAGTACTTC
NA,TRBV20-1,NA,TRBJ1-2,CSARGGNGYTF,TGCAGTGCTAGGGGGGGGAATGGCTACACCTTC
once,TRBV5-4,NA,TRBJ1-1,CASSAPVADTEAFF,TGTGCCAGCAGCGCGCCGGTGGCGGACACTGAAGCTTTCTTT
NA,TRBV6-1,NA,TRBJ1-2,CASSDTEGPNYGYTF,TGTGCCAGCAGTGACACAGAGGGCCCTAACTATGGCTACACCTTC
NA,TRBV9,NA,TRBJ2-2,CASKGGANTGELFF,TGTGCCAGCAAGGGCGGGGCTAACACCGGGGAGCTGTTTTTT
NA,TRBV28,NA,TRBJ2-2,CASSLLSGELFF,TGTGCCAGCAGTCTCCTGTCCGGGGAGCTGTTTTTT
once,TRBV19,TRBD2,TRBJ2-1,CASSMGGRSYNEQFF,TGTGCCAGTAGTATGGGCGGGAGGTCCTACAATGAGCAGTTCTTC
NA,TRBV4-1,NA,TRBJ2-5,CASSPSLGRKETQYF,TGCGCCAGCAGCCCCTCCCTGGGGCGCAAAGAGACCCAGTACTTC
few,TRBV9,TRBD2,TRBJ2-1,CASSPLGGSSYNEQFF,TGTGCCAGCAGCCCCCTGGGGGGGAGCTCCTACAATGAGCAGTTCTTC